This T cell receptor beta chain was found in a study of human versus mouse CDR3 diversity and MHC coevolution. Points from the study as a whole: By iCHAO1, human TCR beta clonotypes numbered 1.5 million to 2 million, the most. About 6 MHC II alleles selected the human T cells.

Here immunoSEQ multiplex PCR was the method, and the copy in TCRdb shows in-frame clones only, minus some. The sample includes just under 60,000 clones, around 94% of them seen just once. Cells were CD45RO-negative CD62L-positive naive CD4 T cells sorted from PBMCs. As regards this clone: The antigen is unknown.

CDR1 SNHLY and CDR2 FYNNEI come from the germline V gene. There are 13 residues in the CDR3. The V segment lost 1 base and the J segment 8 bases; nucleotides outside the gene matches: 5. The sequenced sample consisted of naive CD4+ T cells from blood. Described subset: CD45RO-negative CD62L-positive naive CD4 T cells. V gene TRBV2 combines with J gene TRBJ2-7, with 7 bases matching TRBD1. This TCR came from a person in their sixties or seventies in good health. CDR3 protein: CASSEGQGSKQYF. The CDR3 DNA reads TGTGCCAGCAGTGAAGGACAGGGTTCAAAGCAGTACTTC. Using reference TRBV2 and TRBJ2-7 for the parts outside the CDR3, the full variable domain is EPEVTQTPSHQVTQMGQEVILRCVPISNHLYFYWYRQILGQKVEFLVSFYNNEISEKSEIFDDQFSVERPDGSNFTLKIRSTKLEDSAMYFCASSEGQGSKQYFGPGTRLTVT.